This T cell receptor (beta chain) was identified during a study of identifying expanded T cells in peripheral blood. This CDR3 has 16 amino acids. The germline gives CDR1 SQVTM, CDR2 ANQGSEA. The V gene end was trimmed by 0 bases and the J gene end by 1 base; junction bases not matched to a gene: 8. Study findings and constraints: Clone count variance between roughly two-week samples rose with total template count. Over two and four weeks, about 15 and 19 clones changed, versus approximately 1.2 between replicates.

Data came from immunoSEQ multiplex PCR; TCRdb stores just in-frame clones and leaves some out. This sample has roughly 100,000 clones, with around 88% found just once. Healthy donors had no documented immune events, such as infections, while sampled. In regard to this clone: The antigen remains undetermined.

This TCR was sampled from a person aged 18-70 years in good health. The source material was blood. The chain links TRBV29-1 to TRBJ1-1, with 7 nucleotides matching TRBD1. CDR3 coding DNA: TGCAGCGTTGAAGACCACAGGGGAGGAAGGAACACTGAAGCTTTCTTT. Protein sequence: CSVEDHRGGRNTEAFF. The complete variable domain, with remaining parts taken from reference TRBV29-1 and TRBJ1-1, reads SAVISQKPSRDICQRGTSLTIQCQVDSQVTMMFWYRQQPGQSLTLIATANQGSEATYESGFVIDKFPISRPNLTFSTLTVSNMSPEDSSIYLCSVEDHRGGRNTEAFFGQGTRLTVV.